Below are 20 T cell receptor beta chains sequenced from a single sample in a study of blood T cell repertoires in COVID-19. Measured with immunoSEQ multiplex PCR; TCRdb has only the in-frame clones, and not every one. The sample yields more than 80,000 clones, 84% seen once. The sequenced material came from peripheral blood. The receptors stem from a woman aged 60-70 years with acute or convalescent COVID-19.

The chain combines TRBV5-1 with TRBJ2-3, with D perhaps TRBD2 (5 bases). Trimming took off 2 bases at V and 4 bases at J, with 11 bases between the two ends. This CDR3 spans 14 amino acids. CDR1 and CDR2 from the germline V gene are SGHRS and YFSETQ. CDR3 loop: CASSFEGRADTQYF. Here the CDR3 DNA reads TGCGCCAGCAGCTTCGAGGGTAGGGCAGATACGCAGTATTTT.

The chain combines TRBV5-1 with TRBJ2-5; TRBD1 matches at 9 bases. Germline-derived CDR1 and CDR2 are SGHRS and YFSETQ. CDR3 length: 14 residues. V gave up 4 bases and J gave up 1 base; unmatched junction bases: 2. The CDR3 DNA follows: TGCGCCAGCAGCGTGACAGGGGGCCAAGAGACCCAGTACTTC. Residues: CASSVTGGQETQYF.

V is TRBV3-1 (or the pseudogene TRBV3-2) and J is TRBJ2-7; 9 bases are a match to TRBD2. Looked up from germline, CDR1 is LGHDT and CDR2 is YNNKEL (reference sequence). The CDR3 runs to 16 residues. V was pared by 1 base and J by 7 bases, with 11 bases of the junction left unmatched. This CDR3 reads CASSQGRTSESSEQYF. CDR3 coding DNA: TGTGCCAGCAGCCAAGGTCGGACTAGCGAGAGTTCGGAGCAGTACTTC.

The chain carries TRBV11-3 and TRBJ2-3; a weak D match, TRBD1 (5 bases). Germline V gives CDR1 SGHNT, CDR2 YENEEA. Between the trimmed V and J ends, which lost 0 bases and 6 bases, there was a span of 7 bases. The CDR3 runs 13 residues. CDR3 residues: CASSLEAGDTQYF. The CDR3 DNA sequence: TGTGCCAGCAGCTTAGAGGCAGGGGATACGCAGTATTTT.

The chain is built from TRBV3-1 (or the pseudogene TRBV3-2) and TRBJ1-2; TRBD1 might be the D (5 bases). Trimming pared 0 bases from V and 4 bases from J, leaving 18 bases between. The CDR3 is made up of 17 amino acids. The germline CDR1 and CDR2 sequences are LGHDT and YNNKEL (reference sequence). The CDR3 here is CASSQDLGVAGRYGYTF. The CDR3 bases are TGTGCCAGCAGCCAAGATTTAGGGGTCGCAGGGCGCTATGGCTACACCTTC.

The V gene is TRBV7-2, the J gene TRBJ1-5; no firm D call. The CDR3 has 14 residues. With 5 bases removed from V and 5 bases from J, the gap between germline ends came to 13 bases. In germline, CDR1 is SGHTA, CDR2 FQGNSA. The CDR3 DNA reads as TGTGCCAGCAGCCCTACCCGGGAATATCAGCCCCAGCATTTT. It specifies CASSPTREYQPQHF.

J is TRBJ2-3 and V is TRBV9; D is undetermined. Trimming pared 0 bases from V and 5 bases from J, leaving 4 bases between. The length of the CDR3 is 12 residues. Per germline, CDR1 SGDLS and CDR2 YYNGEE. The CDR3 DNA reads TGTGCCAGCAGCGTAGGAGGAGATACGCAGTATTTT. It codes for CASSVGGDTQYF.

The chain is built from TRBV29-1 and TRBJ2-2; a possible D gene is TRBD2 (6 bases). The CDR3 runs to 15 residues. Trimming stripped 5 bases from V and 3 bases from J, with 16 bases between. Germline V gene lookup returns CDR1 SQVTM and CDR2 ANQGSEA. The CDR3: CSVTRDSFHTGELFF. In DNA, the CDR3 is TGCAGCGTTACACGGGACTCTTTTCACACCGGGGAGCTGTTTTTT.

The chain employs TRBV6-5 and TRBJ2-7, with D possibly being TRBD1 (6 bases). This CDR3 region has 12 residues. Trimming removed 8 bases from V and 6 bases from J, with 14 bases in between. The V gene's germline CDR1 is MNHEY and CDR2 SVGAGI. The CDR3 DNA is TGTGCCAGCGCCAGGGGCGACAGCGAGCAGTACTTC. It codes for CASARGDSEQYF.

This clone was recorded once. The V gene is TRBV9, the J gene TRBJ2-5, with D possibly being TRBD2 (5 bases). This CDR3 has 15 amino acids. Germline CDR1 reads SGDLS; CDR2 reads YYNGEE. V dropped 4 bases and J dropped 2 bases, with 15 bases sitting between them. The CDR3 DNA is TGTGCCAGCAGCCCTAGGGAGAGGCTACAAGAGACCCAGTACTTC. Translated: CASSPRERLQETQYF.

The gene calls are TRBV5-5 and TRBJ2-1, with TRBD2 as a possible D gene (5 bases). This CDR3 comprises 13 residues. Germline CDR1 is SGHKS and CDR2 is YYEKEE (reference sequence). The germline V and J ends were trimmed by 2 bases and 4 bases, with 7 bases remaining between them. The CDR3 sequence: CASSFTGYNEQFF. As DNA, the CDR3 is TGTGCCAGCAGCTTTACGGGGTACAATGAGCAGTTCTTC.

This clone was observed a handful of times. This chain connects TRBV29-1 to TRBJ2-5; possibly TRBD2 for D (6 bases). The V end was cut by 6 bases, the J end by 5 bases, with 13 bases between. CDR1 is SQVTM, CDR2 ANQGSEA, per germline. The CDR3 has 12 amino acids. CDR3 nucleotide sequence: TGCAGCGTGGGAGGCAGAGGGGAGACCCAGTACTTC. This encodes CSVGGRGETQYF.

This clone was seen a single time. The CDR3 here is CASSGTSGNEQYF. The CDR3 DNA is TGTGCCAGCAGCGGGACTAGCGGGAACGAGCAGTACTTC. This chain uses TRBV2 with TRBJ2-7, with 13 bases aligning to TRBD2. The V and J ends lost 6 bases and 5 bases, in that order; junction bases with no gene match: 1. The CDR3 is made up of 13 amino acids. Germline-derived CDR1 and CDR2 are SNHLY and FYNNEI.

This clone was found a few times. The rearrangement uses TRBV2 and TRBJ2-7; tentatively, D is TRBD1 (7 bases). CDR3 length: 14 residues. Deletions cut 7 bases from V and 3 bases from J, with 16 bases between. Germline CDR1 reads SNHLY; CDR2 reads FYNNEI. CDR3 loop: CASKTRQGIYEQYF. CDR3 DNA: TGTGCCAGCAAGACTAGACAGGGAATCTACGAGCAGTACTTC.

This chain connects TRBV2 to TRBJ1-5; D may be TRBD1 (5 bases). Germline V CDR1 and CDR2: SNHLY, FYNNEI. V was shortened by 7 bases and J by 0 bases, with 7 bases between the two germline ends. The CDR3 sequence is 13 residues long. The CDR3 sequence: CASKTDSNQPQHF. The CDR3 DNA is TGTGCCAGCAAGACAGATAGCAATCAGCCCCAGCATTTT.

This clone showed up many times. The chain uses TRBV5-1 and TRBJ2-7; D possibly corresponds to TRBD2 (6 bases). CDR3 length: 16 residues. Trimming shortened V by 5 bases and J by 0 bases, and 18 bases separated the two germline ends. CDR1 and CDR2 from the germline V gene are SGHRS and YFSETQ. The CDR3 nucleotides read TGCGCCAGCAGGGGGGGAAGGACTCTAAGCTCCTACGAGCAGTACTTC. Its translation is CASRGGRTLSSYEQYF.

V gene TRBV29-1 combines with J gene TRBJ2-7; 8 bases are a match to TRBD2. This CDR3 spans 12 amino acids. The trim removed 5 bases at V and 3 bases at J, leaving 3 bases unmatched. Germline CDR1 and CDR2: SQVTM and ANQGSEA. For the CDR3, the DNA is TGCAGCGTTCGGAGCGGGAGCTACGAGCAGTACTTC. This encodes CSVRSGSYEQYF.

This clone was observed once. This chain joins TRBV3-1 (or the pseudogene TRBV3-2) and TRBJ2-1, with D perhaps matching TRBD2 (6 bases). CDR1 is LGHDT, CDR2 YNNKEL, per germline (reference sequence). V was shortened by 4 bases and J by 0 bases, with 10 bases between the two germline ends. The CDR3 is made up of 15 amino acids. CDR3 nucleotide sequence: TGTGCCAGCAGCCCCGGGGGATACTCCTACAATGAGCAGTTCTTC. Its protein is CASSPGGYSYNEQFF.

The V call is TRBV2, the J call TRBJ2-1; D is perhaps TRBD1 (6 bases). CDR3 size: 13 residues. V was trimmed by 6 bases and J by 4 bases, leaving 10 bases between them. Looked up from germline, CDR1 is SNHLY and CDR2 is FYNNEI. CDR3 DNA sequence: TGTGCCAGCAGCCTTGGACAGTACAATGAGCAGTTCTTC. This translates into CASSLGQYNEQFF.

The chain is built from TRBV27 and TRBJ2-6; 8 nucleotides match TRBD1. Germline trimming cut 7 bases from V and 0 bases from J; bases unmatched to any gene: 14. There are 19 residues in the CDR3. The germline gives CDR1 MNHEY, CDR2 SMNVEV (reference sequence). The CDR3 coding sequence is TGTGCCAGCAAGCGTAGAGGAGACAGGGGCCTCTCTGGGGCCAACGTCCTGACTTTC. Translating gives CASKRRGDRGLSGANVLTF.